These T cell receptor beta chains were read from a single sample in a study of control samples from healthy donors and cancer patients. Using immunoSEQ multiplex PCR, the repertoire was profiled, and TCRdb retains in-frame clones only, with some absent. The table has under 200,000 clones, 80% to 95% seen once. What was sequenced was blood. These receptor sequences come from a woman between 25 and 40 years old in good health. The CDR3 runs from the conserved cysteine through the conserved F or W. Each record gives: CDR3 length, clone size, D gene, V gene, J gene, CDR3 protein, CDR3 DNA. A D gene is named only where the DNA matches it firmly. Only part of the rows carry a size: once, few, many, or a class if the clone is expanded.

>11|few|NA|TRBV20-1|TRBJ2-7
CSLSGTGEQYF
TGCAGTCTTTCAGGGACGGGCGAGCAGTACTTC
>16|NA|TRBD1|TRBV24-1|TRBJ2-5
CATSANPTGVEETQYF
TGTGCCACCAGTGCCAACCCGACAGGGGTAGAAGAGACCCAGTACTTC
>13|NA|NA|TRBV12-3/TRBV12-4|TRBJ1-2
CASSLSREHGYTF
TGTGCCAGCAGTTTAAGTAGGGAGCACGGCTACACCTTC
>14|NA|TRBD1|TRBV18|TRBJ1-5
CASSPGQVHQPQHF
TGTGCCAGCTCACCCGGACAGGTCCATCAGCCCCAGCATTTT
>18|NA|TRBD2|TRBV10-2|TRBJ2-1
CASSESRLAGVSYNEQFF
TGCGCCAGCAGTGAGTCGAGACTAGCGGGAGTATCCTACAATGAGCAGTTCTTC
>14|NA|TRBD1|TRBV2|TRBJ1-1
CASRRDRGNTEAFF
TGTGCCAGCAGGCGGGACAGGGGGAACACTGAAGCTTTCTTT
>12|NA|NA|TRBV6-1|TRBJ2-7
CASSEHPYEQYF
TGTGCCAGCAGTGAACACCCTTACGAGCAGTACTTC
>15|NA|TRBD2|TRBV12-5|TRBJ2-2
CASGLPSGGLGELFF
TGTGCTAGTGGTCTGCCTAGCGGAGGCCTCGGGGAGCTGTTTTTT
>15|NA|NA|TRBV4-1|TRBJ1-2
CASSHPQEANYGYTF
TGCGCCAGCAGCCATCCTCAGGAGGCTAACTATGGCTACACCTTC
>14|NA|NA|TRBV27|TRBJ2-2
CASSLSQNTGELFF
TGTGCCAGCAGTTTATCCCAAAACACCGGGGAGCTGTTTTTT
>14|NA|NA|TRBV29-1|TRBJ2-4
CSILGPLPKNIQYF
TGCAGCATCCTAGGACCGCTGCCCAAAAACATTCAGTACTTC
>12|NA|NA|TRBV28|TRBJ2-1
CASSFVYNEQFF
TGTGCCAGCAGTTTCGTCTACAATGAGCAGTTCTTC
>18|NA|TRBD2|TRBV4-1|TRBJ2-5
CASSQLPGLAEAGETQYF
TGCGCCAGCAGCCAACTACCGGGACTAGCGGAGGCAGGGGAGACCCAGTACTTC
>12|NA|NA|TRBV28|TRBJ2-7
CASSLTGFEQYF
TGTGCCAGCAGTCTAACAGGGTTCGAGCAGTACTTC
>13|NA|NA|TRBV27|TRBJ2-5
CASSLRGPGTQYF
TGTGCCAGCAGTTTACGCGGACCTGGGACCCAGTACTTC
>14|NA|TRBD2|TRBV27|TRBJ2-1
CASSLAGASDEQFF
TGTGCCAGCAGTTTAGCGGGAGCCAGCGATGAGCAGTTCTTC
>14|NA|NA|TRBV19|TRBJ1-3
CASRPSWTGNTIYF
TGTGCCAGTAGGCCCTCGTGGACTGGAAACACCATATATTTT
>14|NA|TRBD1|TRBV27|TRBJ1-5
CASSQQGEYQPQHF
TGTGCCAGCAGCCAGCAGGGGGAGTATCAGCCCCAGCATTTT
>13|NA|TRBD1|TRBV28|TRBJ1-2
CASRSGQNYGYTF
TGTGCCAGCAGGTCGGGACAGAACTATGGCTACACCTTC
>13|NA|NA|TRBV19|TRBJ2-7
CASSFGAGYEQYF
TGTGCCAGTAGTTTTGGGGCAGGGTACGAGCAGTACTTC
>14|once|NA|TRBV4-1|TRBJ2-7
CASSQVPAYVRQYF
TGCGCCAGCAGCCAAGTTCCCGCCTACGTGAGGCAGTACTTC
>13|NA|TRBD1|TRBV29-1|TRBJ2-7
CSGAGTGDYEQYF
TGCAGCGGAGCCGGGACAGGGGACTACGAGCAGTACTTC
>13|NA|NA|TRBV6-5|TRBJ1-5
CASRAELNQPQHF
TGTGCCAGCCGGGCAGAGCTTAATCAGCCCCAGCATTTT
>16|NA|NA|TRBV3-1/TRBV3-2|TRBJ2-3
CASSQEGARHTDTQYF
TGTGCCAGCAGCCAAGAGGGGGCGAGGCACACAGATACGCAGTATTTT
>17|NA|TRBD2|TRBV4-1|TRBJ2-7
CASSQAPRVAGFHEQYF
TGCGCCAGCAGCCAAGCCCCCCGGGTAGCGGGTTTCCACGAGCAATACTTC
>12|NA|TRBD1|TRBV12-3/TRBV12-4|TRBJ1-2
CASRGQRYGYTF
TGTGCCAGCAGGGGACAGCGATATGGCTACACCTTC
>16|NA|TRBD1|TRBV6-2/TRBV6-3|TRBJ2-5
CASSYSDRGETETQYF
TGTGCCAGCAGTTACTCGGACAGGGGAGAGACGGAGACCCAGTACTTC
>12|NA|NA|TRBV19|TRBJ1-1
CASSGLNTEAFF
TGTGCCAGTAGTGGTTTGAACACTGAAGCTTTCTTT
>15|NA|NA|TRBV6-5|TRBJ2-2
CASSPWRGNTGELFF
TGCGCCAGCAGTCCGTGGCGGGGTAACACCGGGGAGCTGTTTTTT
>16|NA|NA|TRBV9|TRBJ2-3
CASSVGQGINTDTQYF
TGTGCCAGCAGCGTAGGGCAGGGAATAAACACAGATACGCAGTATTTT
>15|NA|TRBD1|TRBV12-5|TRBJ2-3
CASGLVQGNTDTQYF
TGTGCTAGTGGTTTGGTACAGGGGAACACAGATACGCAGTATTTT
>13|NA|NA|TRBV9|TRBJ2-5
CASSGLVRETQYF
TGTGCCAGCAGCGGACTAGTCCGGGAGACCCAGTACTTC
>14|NA|NA|TRBV5-5|TRBJ2-7
CASSPFRSTYEQYF
TGTGCCAGCAGCCCCTTTCGCAGCACCTACGAGCAGTACTTC
>16|NA|TRBD1|TRBV19|TRBJ2-7
CASSIDFGTVTYEQYF
TGTGCCAGTAGTATAGATTTTGGGACAGTTACCTACGAGCAGTACTTC
>14|NA|NA|TRBV9|TRBJ2-2
CASSPQGRGGELFF
TGTGCCAGCAGCCCACAGGGGCGGGGCGGGGAGCTGTTTTTT
>16|NA|NA|TRBV18|TRBJ1-2
CASSPSQAPLGYGYTF
TGTGCCAGCTCACCATCCCAGGCCCCACTAGGCTATGGCTACACCTTC